This T cell receptor (beta chain) was identified in a study of CD8+CD57+ T cells in acquired aplastic anemia. CDR3 and TCR beta VDJ profiling relied on genomic DNA as the template. Using its own MiXCR run on the reads, TCRdb lists one record per CDR3 protein. The data contain some 180,000 distinct CDR3 sequences, around 60% of them singletons. V was pared by 3 bases and J by 7 bases, with 16 bases between. Germline V CDR1 and CDR2: SGDLS, YYNGEE. The CDR3 contains 14 residues. Patients included in sequencing had previously demonstrated CD8+CD57+ cell expansion by flow cytometry. This chain connects TRBV9 to TRBJ2-5; a possible D gene is TRBD1 (6 bases). Sequenced input: sorted CD4+, CD8+, or CD8+CD57+ T cells (not recorded which) from PBMCs. The receptor comes from a human donor with aplastic anemia. CDR3 DNA: TGTGCCAGCAGCGACCAAGACAGGCTATCGACCCAGTACTTC. Protein sequence: CASSDQDRLSTQYF.